These 18 T cell receptor beta chains were sequenced from one sample in a study of cytomegalovirus exposure and HLA in healthy donors. 13 Jbeta primers and 60 Vbeta primers were used for the PCR. Method: immunoSEQ multiplex PCR; TCRdb's copy keeps in-frame clones and lacks some. The sample lists roughly 130,000 clones, 70% to 75% occurring once. Sequencing used PBMCs. The receptor source for this set is a middle-aged woman in good health and CMV-seropositive.

This clone occurred once. The genes are TRBV6-6 and TRBJ2-3; D perhaps matches TRBD2 (7 bases). V lost 7 bases, J lost 3 bases, and 20 bases lay in between. Germline V gives CDR1 MNHNY, CDR2 SVGAGI (reference sequence). The CDR3 contains 16 residues. The CDR3 spells CASTRVGGAPTDTQYF. DNA for the CDR3: TGTGCCAGCACTCGAGTTGGGGGGGCCCCGACAGATACGCAGTATTTT.

The table lists this clone with a few counts. This chain connects TRBV19 to TRBJ1-1; 8 bases line up with TRBD1. Germline assignment: CDR1 LNHDA and CDR2 SQIVND (reference sequence). J was trimmed by 5 bases and V by 6 bases; bases with no gene match: 11. The CDR3 consists of 15 residues. This CDR3 is CASRSGRGLETEAFF. The CDR3 DNA reads TGTGCCAGTAGGTCGGGCAGGGGGCTGGAAACTGAAGCTTTCTTT.

The chain recombines TRBV5-1 with TRBJ2-5; 9 bases agree with TRBD2. Germline V gene lookup returns CDR1 SGHRS and CDR2 YFSETQ. CDR3 size: 16 residues. Trimming at V came to 4 bases and at J to 1 base, leaving 8 bases not matched to a gene. CDR3 nucleotides: TGCGCCAGCAGCCCACAAACTAGCGGGCGCCAAGAGACCCAGTACTTC. It translates to CASSPQTSGRQETQYF.

The CDR3 region is CACKKARNIQYF. The CDR3 DNA reads TGTGCCTGTAAGAAGGCGAGGAACATTCAGTACTTC. The chain has TRBV30 and TRBJ2-4; no clear D gene. The CDR3 is 12 residues long. The germline CDR1 and CDR2 sequences are GTSNPN and SVGIG (reference sequence). V lost 6 bases and J lost 7, with 13 bases in between.

Here the CDR3 DNA reads TGCGCCAGCAGCCAAGATCTAAGCGGGAGGGCCATCTACGAGCAGTACTTC. Amino acid sequence: CASSQDLSGRAIYEQYF. The chain uses TRBV4-3 and TRBJ2-5; TRBD2 matches 10 bases. The J call is uncertain, as TRBJ2-7 better fits the DNA end. The CDR3 runs to 17 residues. Germline CDR1 is LGHNA and CDR2 is YSLEER.

The CDR3: CASSPGDRTNQPQHF. In nucleotides, the CDR3 is TGTGCCAGCAGCCCGGGGGACAGAACGAATCAGCCCCAGCATTTT. The rearrangement links TRBV7-2 to TRBJ1-5, with TRBD1 matching 7 bases. Germline V gene sequence: CDR1 SGHTA, CDR2 FQGNSA. CDR3 length equals 15 residues. V shed 5 bases, J shed 4 bases, and the junction held 8 bases outside the gene matches.

V is TRBV28 and J is TRBJ2-7; a weak D match, TRBD2 (6 bases). The V gene lost 7 bases and the J gene lost 0 bases, with 16 bases spanning the gap. The germline V gene encodes CDR1 MDHEN and CDR2 SYDVKM. This CDR3 is built from 15 residues. CDR3 DNA: TGTGCCAGCACCCGAGGAGGGTCCACCTCCTACGAGCAGTACTTC. Protein: CASTRGGSTSYEQYF.

In its sample, this clone was seen once. The CDR3: CASSLTGNTEAFF. Written as DNA, the CDR3 is TGTGCCAGCAGCTTGACAGGAAACACTGAAGCTTTCTTT. V gene TRBV9 combines with J gene TRBJ1-1; perhaps TRBD1 as D (6 bases). Trimming left V 4 bases short and J 2 bases short, with 9 bases between. There are 13 residues in the CDR3. CDR1 is SGDLS and CDR2 is YYNGEE in the germline V gene.

The sample holds a few counts of this clone. The chain has TRBV6-5 and TRBJ2-7, with D possibly matching TRBD1 (6 bases). The CDR3 consists of 14 residues. Germline V CDR1 and CDR2: MNHEY, SVGAGI. The V gene lost 6 bases and the J gene lost 4 bases, with 16 bases spanning the gap. CDR3 nucleotide sequence: TGTGCCAGCAGACGCGGCTCAGGGGTGTACGAGCAGTACTTC. It is translated as CASRRGSGVYEQYF.

The J gene is TRBJ2-5, the V gene TRBV4-1; TRBD2 might be the D (5 bases). The CDR3 length is 12 residues. The ends were cut back, 2 bases at V and 11 bases at J, with 12 bases in the middle. Germline V gene data show CDR1 as MGHRA and CDR2 as YSYEKL. CDR3 DNA: TGCGCCAGCAGCCAACTCAATGGGGAGCAGTACTTC. It specifies CASSQLNGEQYF.

The chain has TRBV5-6 and TRBJ2-5; 9 bases line up with TRBD2. There are 12 residues in the CDR3. V shed 4 bases and J 6 bases; nucleotides not matched to a gene: 1. Germline V gives CDR1 SGHDT, CDR2 YYEEEE. CDR3 sequence reads: CASSSGGKTQYF. CDR3 DNA: TGTGCCAGCAGCAGCGGGGGGAAGACCCAGTACTTC.

In this sample, this clone turned up a few times. This sequence joins TRBV7-8 and TRBJ2-1; D perhaps matches TRBD1 (5 bases). CDR3 length: 13 amino acids. Trimming took 5 bases from V and 8 from J, leaving 13 bases between them. Germline V CDR1 and CDR2: SGHVS, FQNEAQ. As DNA, the CDR3 is TGTGCCAGCAGCCCGCCTAGGGGCGATGAGCAGTTCTTC. This translates into CASSPPRGDEQFF.

This clone was seen only a few times. The CDR3 DNA reads as TGTGCCAGCAGCGAGGACCGCAGGGTACCTTCACCCCTCCACTTT. Translation: CASSEDRRVPSPLHF. This sequence joins TRBV7-2 and TRBJ1-6; a weak D match, TRBD1 (5 bases). V lost 5 bases and J lost 9, with 17 bases in between. This CDR3 spans 15 amino acids. The germline V gene encodes CDR1 SGHTA and CDR2 FQGNSA. The variable domain in full, completed from reference TRBV7-2 and TRBJ1-6, reads GAGVSQSPSNKVTEKGKDVELRCDPISGHTALYWYRQSLGQGLEFLIYFQGNSAPDKSGLPSDRFSAERTGGSVSTLTIQRTQQEDSAVYLCASSEDRRVPSPLHFGNGTRLTVT.

The chain employs TRBV7-3 and TRBJ1-5; no definite D call. The ends were cut back, 4 bases at V and 3 bases at J, with 16 bases in the middle. The CDR3 runs 16 residues. CDR1 and CDR2 from the germline V gene are SGHTA and FQGTGA. CDR3 DNA: TGTGCCAGCAGCTACCCCCGGGGTGGGATCAATCAGCCCCAGCATTTT. Translated: CASSYPRGGINQPQHF.

The V call is TRBV4-2, the J call TRBJ2-1; 8 nucleotides line up with TRBD2. The germline V gene has CDR1 LGHNA and CDR2 YNFKEQ. The CDR3 covers 16 residues. The V and J ends lost 4 bases and 8 bases, in that order; junction bases with no gene match: 13. The CDR3 here is CASSRARGAGGDEQFF. For the CDR3, the DNA is TGTGCCAGCAGCCGTGCCAGAGGTGCGGGAGGTGATGAGCAGTTCTTC.

The CDR3 coding sequence is TGCGCCAGCAGCTTGTTGGGCGGGGATCAGCCCCAGCATTTT. Its translation: CASSLLGGDQPQHF. The genes are TRBV5-1 and TRBJ1-5; D unclear. V dropped 1 base and J dropped 5 bases, with 10 bases sitting between them. This CDR3 spans 14 amino acids. Germline CDR1 reads SGHRS; CDR2 reads YFSETQ.

V and J are TRBV30 and TRBJ1-1; weak D call: TRBD1 (5 bases). The CDR3 contains 12 residues. Germline V lookup: CDR1 GTSNPN, CDR2 SVGIG (reference sequence). The CDR3 loop reads CAGGRGNTEAFF. The CDR3 DNA follows: TGTGCGGGCGGGAGGGGGAACACTGAAGCTTTCTTT.

DNA for the CDR3: TGTGCTAGTGGAGATTCGACGGGAGGTAACTATGGCTACACCTTC. This codes for CASGDSTGGNYGYTF. The rearrangement joins TRBV12-5 to TRBJ1-2; D call uncertain. This CDR3 spans 15 amino acids. The germline V gene has CDR1 LGHNT and CDR2 FRNRAP. The germline V and J ends were trimmed by 6 bases and 1 base, with 15 bases remaining between them.